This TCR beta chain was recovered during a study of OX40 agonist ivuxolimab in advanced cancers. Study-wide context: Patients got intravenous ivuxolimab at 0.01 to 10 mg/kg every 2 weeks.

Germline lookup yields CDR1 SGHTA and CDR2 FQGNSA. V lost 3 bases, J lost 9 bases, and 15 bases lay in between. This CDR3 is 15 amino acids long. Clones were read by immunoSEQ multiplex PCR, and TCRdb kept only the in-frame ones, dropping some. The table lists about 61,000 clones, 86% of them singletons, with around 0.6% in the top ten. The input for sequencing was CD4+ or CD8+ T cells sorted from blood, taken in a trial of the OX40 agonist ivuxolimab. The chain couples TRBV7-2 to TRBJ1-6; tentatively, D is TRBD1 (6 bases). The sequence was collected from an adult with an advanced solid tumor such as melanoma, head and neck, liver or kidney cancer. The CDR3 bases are TGTGCCAGCAGCTTTGGCAGGGGATTATTTTCACCCCTCCACTTT. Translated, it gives CASSFGRGLFSPLHF.